Below, 13 T cell receptor beta chains from the same sample are listed, as sequenced in a study of radiation and T cells in renal cell carcinoma. Time point specified: blood 2 weeks post-SBRT. Treatment described: 15 Gy SBRT to primary tumor, nephrectomy 4 weeks later. Repertoires were generated with immunoSEQ multiplex PCR, while TCRdb's copy carries only in-frame clones and drops some. The sample consists of 150,000 to 180,000 clones, about 87% of them appearing once. Sample: blood, taken from a patient whose treatment included radiotherapy and nephrectomy. The receptor source for this set is a woman aged 50 to 60 with renal cell carcinoma.

The V call is TRBV29-1, the J call TRBJ1-2, with D maybe TRBD1 (5 bases). V dropped 2 bases and J dropped 2 bases, with 12 bases sitting between them. The CDR3 contains 14 residues. Germline V gene lookup returns CDR1 SQVTM and CDR2 ANQGSEA. The CDR3 sequence is CSVEKDGGNYGYTF. The CDR3 coding sequence is TGCAGCGTTGAAAAGGACGGGGGGAACTATGGCTACACCTTC.

The gene calls are TRBV7-3 and TRBJ2-7; either TRBD1 or TRBD2 may fit D (6 bases each). Germline V gene sequence: CDR1 SGHTA, CDR2 FQGTGA. CDR3 size: 12 residues. V lost 5 bases and J lost 6, with 11 bases in between. CDR3 residues: CASSLGGREQYF. The CDR3, as DNA: TGTGCCAGCAGCCTAGGGGGGCGCGAGCAGTACTTC.

The V call is TRBV11-2, the J call TRBJ2-2; no clear D. The CDR3 is 14 residues long. Germline-derived CDR1 and CDR2 are SGHAT and FQNNGV. The V end lost 5 bases, the J end lost 4 bases, and 11 bases lay between the germline ends. CDR3 bases: TGTGCCAGCAGCGGGCCCGGGCCCACCGGGGAGCTGTTTTTT. It specifies CASSGPGPTGELFF.

The gene calls are TRBV6-6 and TRBJ1-1; D not certain. The CDR3 is 11 residues long. Trimming removed 7 bases at V and 2 bases at J, with 5 bases between. Germline CDR1 is MNHNY and CDR2 is SVGAGI (reference sequence). The CDR3 DNA is TGTGCCAGCAAACTTAACACTGAAGCTTTCTTT. This gives the protein CASKLNTEAFF.

In DNA form, the CDR3 reads TGTGCCAGCAGTTTATTGGGGAACTCCTACGAGCAGTACTTC. It is translated as CASSLLGNSYEQYF. This chain links TRBV27 with TRBJ2-7; unclear D gene. Between the trimmed V and J ends, which lost 1 base and 0 bases, there was a span of 7 bases. The CDR3 is 14 residues long. The germline V gene has CDR1 MNHEY and CDR2 SMNVEV (reference sequence).

The chain couples TRBV2 to TRBJ2-2; no definite D call. The ends were cut back, 8 bases at V and 7 bases at J, with 17 bases in the middle. The CDR3 length is 14 residues. The germline gives CDR1 SNHLY, CDR2 FYNNEI. The CDR3 coding sequence is TGTGCCAGCTCAAGCATGGGGTATGGCGGGGAGCTGTTTTTT. This translates into CASSSMGYGGELFF. Full variable domain (outside the CDR3, taken from reference TRBV2 and TRBJ2-2): EPEVTQTPSHQVTQMGQEVILRCVPISNHLYFYWYRQILGQKVEFLVSFYNNEISEKSEIFDDQFSVERPDGSNFTLKIRSTKLEDSAMYFCASSSMGYGGELFFGEGSRLTVL.

The V call is TRBV6-5, the J call TRBJ1-5, with D perhaps matching TRBD1 (5 bases). Trimming left V 5 bases short and J 9 bases short, with 11 bases between. CDR1 is MNHEY and CDR2 is SVGAGI in the germline V gene. The CDR3 runs to 12 residues. CDR3 sequence reads: CASSGQGWPQHF. CDR3 nucleotide sequence: TGTGCCAGCAGTGGCCAGGGATGGCCCCAGCATTTT.

The CDR3 DNA sequence: TGTGCCAGCAGTCCAGTGGGGGGGCCATACGAGCAGTACTTC. This gives the protein CASSPVGGPYEQYF. V usage is TRBV7-2 and J usage is TRBJ2-7; maybe TRBD2 (7 bases). V gave up 6 bases and J gave up 4 bases, with 16 bases separating them. Per the germline V gene, CDR1 is SGHTA and CDR2 is FQGNSA. The CDR3 length is 14 residues.

V is TRBV7-8 and J is TRBJ2-5; 9 nucleotides match TRBD2. Germline V gene lookup returns CDR1 SGHVS and CDR2 FQNEAQ. V gave up 4 bases and J gave up 2 bases; unmatched junction bases: 17. CDR3 length: 19 residues. This chain's CDR3 is CASSSPAERGAWGQETQYF. DNA of the CDR3: TGTGCCAGCAGCTCCCCGGCGGAGCGGGGGGCCTGGGGGCAAGAGACCCAGTACTTC.

This chain connects TRBV9 to TRBJ1-1; D is possibly TRBD1 (5 bases). The CDR3 contains 15 residues. V lost 1 base and J 0 bases, leaving 10 bases between the germline ends. Per germline, CDR1 SGDLS and CDR2 YYNGEE. Here the CDR3 reads CASSVTGELNTEAFF. The CDR3 DNA is TGTGCCAGCAGCGTAACGGGGGAGTTGAACACTGAAGCTTTCTTT.

The genes are TRBV6-5 and TRBJ2-7, with TRBD2 matching 11 bases. This CDR3 spans 14 amino acids. The trim removed 4 bases at V and 5 bases at J, leaving 4 bases unmatched. Germline CDR1 MNHEY, CDR2 SVGAGI. The CDR3 sequence is CASSSLAGVNEQYF. Written as DNA, the CDR3 is TGTGCCAGCAGTTCACTAGCGGGGGTGAACGAGCAGTACTTC.

V usage is TRBV5-1 and J usage is TRBJ1-2; D unresolved. The CDR3 totals 13 residues. CDR1 is SGHRS and CDR2 is YFSETQ in the germline V gene. V lost 0 bases to trimming and J lost 4 bases, with 7 bases between them. CDR3 amino acids: CASSLDGVYGYTF. The CDR3 nucleotides read TGCGCCAGCAGCTTGGACGGGGTCTATGGCTACACCTTC. Supplemented by reference TRBV5-1 and TRBJ1-2, the full variable domain reads KAGVTQTPRYLIKTRGQQVTLSCSPISGHRSVSWYQQTPGQGLQFLFEYFSETQRNKGNFPGRFSGRQFSNSRSEMNVSTLELGDSALYLCASSLDGVYGYTFGSGTRLTVV.

The rearrangement links TRBV18 to TRBJ1-2, with TRBD1 matching over 8 bases. J was trimmed by 7 bases and V by 3 bases; bases with no gene match: 7. The CDR3 is 14 residues long. Germline values: CDR1 KGHSH, CDR2 LQKENI. The CDR3 sequence is CASSPPGQAGGYTF. The CDR3 DNA follows: TGTGCCAGCTCACCCCCGGGACAGGCCGGTGGCTACACCTTC.